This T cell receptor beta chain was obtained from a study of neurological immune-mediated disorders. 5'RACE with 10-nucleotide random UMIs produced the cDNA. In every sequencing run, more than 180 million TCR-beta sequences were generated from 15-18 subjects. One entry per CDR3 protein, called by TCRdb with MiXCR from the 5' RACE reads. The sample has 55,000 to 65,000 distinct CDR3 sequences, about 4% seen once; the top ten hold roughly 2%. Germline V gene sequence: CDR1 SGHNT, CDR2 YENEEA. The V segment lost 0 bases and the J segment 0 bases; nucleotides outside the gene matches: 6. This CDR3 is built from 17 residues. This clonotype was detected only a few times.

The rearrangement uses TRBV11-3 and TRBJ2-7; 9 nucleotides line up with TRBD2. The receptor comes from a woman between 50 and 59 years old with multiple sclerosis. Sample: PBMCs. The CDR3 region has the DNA TGTGCCAGCAGCTTAGAATTAGCGGGAGAGGTCTCCTACGAGCAGTACTTC. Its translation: CASSLELAGEVSYEQYF.